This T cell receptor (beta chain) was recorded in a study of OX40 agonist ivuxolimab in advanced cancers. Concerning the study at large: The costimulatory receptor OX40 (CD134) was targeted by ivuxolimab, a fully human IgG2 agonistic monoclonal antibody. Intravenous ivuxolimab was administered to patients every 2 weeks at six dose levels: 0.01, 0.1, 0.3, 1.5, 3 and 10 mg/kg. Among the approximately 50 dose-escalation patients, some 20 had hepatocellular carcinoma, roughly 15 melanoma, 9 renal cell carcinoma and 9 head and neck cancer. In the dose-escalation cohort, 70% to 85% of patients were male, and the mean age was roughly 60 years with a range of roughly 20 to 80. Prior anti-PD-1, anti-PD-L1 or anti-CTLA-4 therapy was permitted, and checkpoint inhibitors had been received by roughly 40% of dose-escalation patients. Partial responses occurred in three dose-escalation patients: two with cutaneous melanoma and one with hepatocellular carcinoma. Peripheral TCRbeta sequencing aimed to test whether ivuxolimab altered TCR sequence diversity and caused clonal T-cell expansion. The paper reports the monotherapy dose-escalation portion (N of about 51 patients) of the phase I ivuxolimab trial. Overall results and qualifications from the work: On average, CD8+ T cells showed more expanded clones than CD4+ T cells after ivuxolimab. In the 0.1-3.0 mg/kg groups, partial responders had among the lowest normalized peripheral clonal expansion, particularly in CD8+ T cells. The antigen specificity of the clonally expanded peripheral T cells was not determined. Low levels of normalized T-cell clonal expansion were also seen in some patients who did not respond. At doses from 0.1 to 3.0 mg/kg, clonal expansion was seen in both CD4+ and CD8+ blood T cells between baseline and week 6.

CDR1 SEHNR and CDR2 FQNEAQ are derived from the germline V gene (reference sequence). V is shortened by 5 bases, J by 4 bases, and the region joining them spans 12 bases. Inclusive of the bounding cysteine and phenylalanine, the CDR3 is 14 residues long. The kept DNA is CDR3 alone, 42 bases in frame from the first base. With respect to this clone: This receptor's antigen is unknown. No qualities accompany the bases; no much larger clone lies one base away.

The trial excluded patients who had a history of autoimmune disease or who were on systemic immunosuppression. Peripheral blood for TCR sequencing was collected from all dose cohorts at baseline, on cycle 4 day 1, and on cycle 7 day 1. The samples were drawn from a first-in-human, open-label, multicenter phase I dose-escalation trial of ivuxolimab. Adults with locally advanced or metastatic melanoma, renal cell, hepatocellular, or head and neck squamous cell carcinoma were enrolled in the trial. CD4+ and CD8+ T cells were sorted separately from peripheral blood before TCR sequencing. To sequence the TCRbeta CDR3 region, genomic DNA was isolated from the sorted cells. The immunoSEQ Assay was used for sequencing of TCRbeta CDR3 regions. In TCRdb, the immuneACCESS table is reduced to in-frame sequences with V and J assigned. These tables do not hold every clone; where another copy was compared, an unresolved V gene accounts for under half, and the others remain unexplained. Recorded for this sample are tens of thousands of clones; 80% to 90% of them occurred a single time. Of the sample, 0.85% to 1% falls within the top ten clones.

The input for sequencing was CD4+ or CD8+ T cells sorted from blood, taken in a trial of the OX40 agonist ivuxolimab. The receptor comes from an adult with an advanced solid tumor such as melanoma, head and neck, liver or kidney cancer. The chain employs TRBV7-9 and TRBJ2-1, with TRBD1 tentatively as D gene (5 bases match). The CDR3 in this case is CASSLTTGYNEQFF. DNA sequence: TGTGCCAGCAGCCTAACTACAGGATACAATGAGCAGTTCTTC. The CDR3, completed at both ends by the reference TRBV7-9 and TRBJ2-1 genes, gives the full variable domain DTGVSQNPRHKITKRGQNVTFRCDPISEHNRLYWYRQTLGQGPEFLTYFQNEAQLEKSRLLSDRFSAERPKGSFSTLEIQRTEQGDSAMYLCASSLTTGYNEQFFGPGTRLTVL.